These 18 T cell receptor beta chains were sequenced from one sample in a study of cytomegalovirus exposure and HLA in healthy donors. Data came from immunoSEQ multiplex PCR; TCRdb stores just in-frame clones and leaves some out. The data contain about 280,000 clones, over 75% of them singletons. Sequenced: PBMCs. The source of these receptors is a woman younger than 30 in good health and CMV-seronegative.

The chain uses TRBV28 and TRBJ1-1; D possibly corresponds to TRBD1 (5 bases). Germline V CDR1 and CDR2: MDHEN, SYDVKM. This CDR3 is built from 16 residues. Deletions cut 5 bases from V and 0 bases from J, with 16 bases between. The CDR3 DNA follows: TGTGCCAGCAGTGGAATACCAGGGATGATGAACACTGAAGCTTTCTTT. It specifies CASSGIPGMMNTEAFF. The variable domain in full, completed from reference TRBV28 and TRBJ1-1, reads DVKVTQSSRYLVKRTGEKVFLECVQDMDHENMFWYRQDPGLGLRLIYFSYDVKMKEKGDIPEGYSVSREKKERFSLILESASTNQTSMYLCASSGIPGMMNTEAFFGQGTRLTVV.

The J gene is TRBJ2-7, the V gene TRBV7-8, with TRBD2 matching over 10 bases. V shed 4 bases, J shed 5 bases, and the junction held 5 bases outside the gene matches. The germline V gene encodes CDR1 SGHVS and CDR2 FQNEAQ. The CDR3 totals 14 residues. Here the CDR3 reads CASSWSSGSHEQYF. The CDR3 bases are TGTGCCAGCAGCTGGTCTAGCGGGAGCCACGAGCAGTACTTC.

This chain links TRBV19 with TRBJ2-1, with 10 bases aligning to TRBD2. CDR1 is LNHDA and CDR2 is SQIVND in the germline V gene (reference sequence). The V gene end was trimmed by 6 bases and the J gene end by 8 bases; junction bases not matched to a gene: 7. The CDR3 is 14 residues long. This CDR3 reads CASSGTSVFHEQFF. The CDR3 bases are TGTGCCAGTAGCGGGACTAGCGTTTTCCATGAGCAGTTCTTC.

This sequence joins TRBV11-2 and TRBJ2-1; 10 positions agree with TRBD2. This CDR3 has 15 residues. Per germline, CDR1 SGHAT and CDR2 FQNNGV. The V segment lost 8 bases and the J segment 10 bases; nucleotides outside the gene matches: 14. CDR3 bases: TGTGCCAGCGGGCCCCGGCTAGCGGGAGTCCGAGAGCAGTTCTTC. Encoded protein: CASGPRLAGVREQFF. The variable domain in full, completed from reference TRBV11-2 and TRBJ2-1, reads EAGVAQSPRYKIIEKRQSVAFWCNPISGHATLYWYQQILGQGPKLLIQFQNNGVVDDSQLPKDRFSAERLKGVDSTLKIQPAKLEDSAVYLCASGPRLAGVREQFFGPGTRLTVL.

The V gene is TRBV30, the J gene TRBJ1-1; perhaps TRBD1 as D (5 bases). The germline V and J ends were trimmed by 8 bases and 4 bases, with 11 bases remaining between them. CDR1 is GTSNPN and CDR2 is SVGIG in the germline V gene (reference sequence). CDR3 length equals 11 residues. As DNA, the CDR3 is TGTGCCCGAGACAGTGGCACTGAAGCTTTCTTT. Amino acids: CARDSGTEAFF.

This clone has more than one count but fewer than ten. The chain employs TRBV5-6 and TRBJ1-1; D possibly corresponds to TRBD1 (5 bases). The CDR3 runs to 12 residues. Between the trimmed V and J ends, which lost 2 bases and 8 bases, there was a span of 10 bases. CDR1 SGHDT and CDR2 YYEEEE come from the germline V gene. CDR3 amino acids: CASSLGVREAFF. The CDR3 nucleotides read TGTGCCAGCAGCTTAGGGGTGAGGGAAGCTTTCTTT.

This clone has ten or more counts. The V and J genes are TRBV25-1 and TRBJ2-1; TRBD1 matches at 9 bases. This CDR3 is 14 amino acids long. From germline, CDR1 is MGHDK and CDR2 SYGVNS. V was clipped by 6 bases and J by 4 bases; unmatched bases: 4. The CDR3 sequence is CASSHGTGYNEQFF. The DNA for the CDR3 is TGTGCCAGCAGCCATGGGACAGGGTACAATGAGCAGTTCTTC.

The chain uses TRBV29-1 and TRBJ2-7; tentative D call: TRBD2 (6 bases). Deletions cut 3 bases from V and 2 bases from J, with 11 bases between. This CDR3 has 13 residues. The germline V gene encodes CDR1 SQVTM and CDR2 ANQGSEA. For the CDR3, the DNA is TGCAGCGTTGAGGGCGGGACCCCCTACGAGCAGTACTTC. It encodes CSVEGGTPYEQYF.

This chain connects TRBV6-6 to TRBJ2-7; 10 bases are shared with TRBD1. V was clipped by 6 bases and J by 3 bases; unmatched bases: 2. CDR1 and CDR2 from the germline V gene are MNHNY and SVGAGI (reference sequence). CDR3 size: 13 residues. CDR3 sequence: CASRWTGGYEQYF. The CDR3 DNA follows: TGTGCCAGCAGGTGGACAGGGGGCTACGAGCAGTACTTC.

This chain joins TRBV25-1 and TRBJ1-6, with 7 bases aligning to TRBD1. V was pared by 3 bases and J by 9 bases, with 8 bases of the junction left unmatched. In germline, CDR1 is MGHDK, CDR2 SYGVNS. The CDR3 consists of 15 residues. CDR3 DNA: TGTGCCAGCAGTGATACTCTGACAGGGTTTTCACCCCTCCACTTT. It encodes CASSDTLTGFSPLHF.

The V and J genes are TRBV27 and TRBJ1-3; a weak D match, TRBD1 (5 bases). CDR3 length: 15 amino acids. V lost 6 bases, J lost 0 bases, and 12 bases lay in between. Looked up from germline, CDR1 is MNHEY and CDR2 is SMNVEV (reference sequence). The CDR3 DNA follows: TGTGCCAGCAGGGGCAGGGCCGGCTCTGGAAACACCATATATTTT. Residues: CASRGRAGSGNTIYF.

CDR3 in amino acids: CASSVAGTGSYEQYF. As DNA, the CDR3 is TGTGCCAGCAGCGTAGCCGGGACAGGGTCCTACGAGCAGTACTTC. The chain uses TRBV9 and TRBJ2-7; 9 bases align to TRBD1. Losses at the gene ends were 0 bases for V and 1 base for J; bases not matched to a gene: 2. The CDR3 is made up of 15 amino acids. Germline values: CDR1 SGDLS, CDR2 YYNGEE.

The rearrangement links TRBV19 to TRBJ1-1; no firm D call. The CDR3 has 11 residues. From germline, CDR1 is LNHDA and CDR2 SQIVND (reference sequence). Trimming shortened V by 2 bases and J by 6 bases, and 4 bases separated the two germline ends. The CDR3 nucleotides are TGTGCCAGTAGTATATATTCTGAAGCTTTCTTT. Protein: CASSIYSEAFF.

The V and J genes are TRBV7-2 and TRBJ2-7; D is unresolved. The V gene's germline CDR1 is SGHTA and CDR2 FQGNSA. This CDR3 comprises 13 residues. V was trimmed by 5 bases and J by 4 bases, leaving 12 bases between them. The CDR3 DNA is TGTGCCAGCAGCGGCCTGGTTGGTTACGAGCAGTACTTC. Its protein product is CASSGLVGYEQYF.

This chain connects TRBV7-8 to TRBJ1-2; 7 bases match TRBD1. The CDR3 length is 14 residues. The V gene end was trimmed by 0 bases and the J gene end by 5 bases; junction bases not matched to a gene: 3. The germline V gene encodes CDR1 SGHVS and CDR2 FQNEAQ. Here the CDR3 DNA reads TGTGCCAGCAGCTTAGCGGGACAGATGTATGGCTACACCTTC. It codes for CASSLAGQMYGYTF.

The chain couples TRBV12-5 to TRBJ1-5, with no clear D. CDR3 length: 13 amino acids. Germline loops: CDR1 LGHNT, CDR2 FRNRAP. With 1 base removed from V and 4 bases from J, the gap between germline ends came to 5 bases. As DNA, the CDR3 is TGTGCTAGTGGTTTGGCCTCTAATCAGCCCCAGCATTTT. It codes for CASGLASNQPQHF.

V and J are TRBV2 and TRBJ1-4, with TRBD1 identical over 9 bases. The CDR3 has 15 residues. Germline values: CDR1 SNHLY, CDR2 FYNNEI. V lost 5 bases to trimming and J lost 0 bases; unmatched junction nucleotides: 1. CDR3 amino acids: CASSRQGATNEKLFF. The CDR3 nucleotides read TGTGCCAGCAGTCGACAGGGGGCAACTAATGAAAAACTGTTTTTT.

V and J are TRBV28 and TRBJ2-7; TRBD2 is a possible D gene (5 bases). CDR1 MDHEN and CDR2 SYDVKM come from the germline V gene. Deletions cut 6 bases from V and 0 bases from J, with 15 bases between. The CDR3 has 15 amino acids. The CDR3: CASSPTSSGSYEQYF. The CDR3, as DNA: TGTGCCAGCAGCCCTACTAGTTCCGGCTCCTACGAGCAGTACTTC.